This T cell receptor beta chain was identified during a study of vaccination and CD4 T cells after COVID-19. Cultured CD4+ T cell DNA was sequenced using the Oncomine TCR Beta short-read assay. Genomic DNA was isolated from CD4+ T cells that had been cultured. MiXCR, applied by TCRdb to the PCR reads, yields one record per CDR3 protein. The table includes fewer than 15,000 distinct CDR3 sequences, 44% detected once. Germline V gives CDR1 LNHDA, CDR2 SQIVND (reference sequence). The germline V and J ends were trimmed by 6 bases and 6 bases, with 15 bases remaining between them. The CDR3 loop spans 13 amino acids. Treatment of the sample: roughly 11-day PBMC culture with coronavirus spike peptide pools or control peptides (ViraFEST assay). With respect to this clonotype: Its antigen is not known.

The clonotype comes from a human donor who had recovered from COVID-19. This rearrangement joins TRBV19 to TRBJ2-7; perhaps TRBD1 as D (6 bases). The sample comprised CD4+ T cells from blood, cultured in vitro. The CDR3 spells CASRNTGTTEQYF. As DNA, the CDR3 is TGTGCCAGTAGGAATACCGGGACAACCGAGCAGTACTTC. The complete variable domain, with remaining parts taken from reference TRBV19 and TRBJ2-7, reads DGGITQSPKYLFRKEGQNVTLSCEQNLNHDAMYWYRQDPGQGLRLIYYSQIVNDFQKGDIAEGYSVSREKKESFPLTVTSAQKNPTAFYLCASRNTGTTEQYFGPGTRLTVT.